A single sample gave rise to the 17 T cell receptor beta chains below, sequenced in a study of blood T cells in healthy people across ages. The authors ran a second PCR of 7 to 11 cycles using a sample-barcoded 5' primer and a J-beta primer mix. TCRdb re-derived calls from the 5' RACE reads in MiXCR, one entry per CDR3 protein. The sample consists of 1.5 million or so distinct CDR3 sequences, about 40% of them appearing once. The sample taken for sequencing was blood. The receptors were sampled from a young woman in good health.

The table lists this clonotype with a few counts. The chain has TRBV10-3 and TRBJ2-3; perhaps TRBD2 as D (5 bases). This CDR3 is built from 17 residues. Germline-derived CDR1 and CDR2 are ENHRY and SYGVKD. V was clipped by 3 bases and J by 2 bases, with 18 bases between them. CDR3 residues: CAISDKGGGPSTDTQYF. The CDR3 DNA is TGTGCCATCAGTGATAAAGGTGGCGGGCCCTCCACAGATACGCAGTATTTT.

The chain carries TRBV10-3 and TRBJ2-3; D is ambiguous. V dropped 10 bases and J dropped 1 base, with 21 bases sitting between them. Germline V gene data show CDR1 as ENHRY and CDR2 as SYGVKD. The CDR3 extends over 16 amino acids. CDR3 DNA sequence: TGTGCCACCAAGGGCTTGGGCGTCCCGGGCACAGATACGCAGTATTTT. It specifies CATKGLGVPGTDTQYF.

In this sample, this clonotype turned up a few times. V and J are TRBV15 and TRBJ1-5; D is unclear. The CDR3 is 17 amino acids. With 5 bases removed from V and 1 base from J, the gap between germline ends came to 18 bases. Germline-derived CDR1 and CDR2 are LNHNV and YYDKDF (reference sequence). Written as DNA, the CDR3 is TGTGCCACCAGCCGACCTTATGAGGGAGTGAGCAATCAGCCCCAGCATTTT. Translation gives CATSRPYEGVSNQPQHF.

The rearrangement links TRBV6-5 to TRBJ2-3, with TRBD2 identical over 10 bases. The CDR3 has 15 amino acids. J was trimmed by 0 bases and V by 10 bases; bases with no gene match: 7. Germline-derived CDR1 and CDR2 are MNHEY and SVGAGI. The CDR3 coding sequence is TGTGCCACCCTAGCGGGGGAGTCAAGCACAGATACGCAGTATTTT. It encodes CATLAGESSTDTQYF.

This clonotype occurred a few times. The J gene is TRBJ2-1, the V gene TRBV5-1, with D perhaps given as TRBD1 or TRBD2 (6 bases each). Trimming left V 7 bases short and J 7 bases short, with 18 bases between. The germline gives CDR1 SGHRS, CDR2 YFSETQ. The length of the CDR3 is 14 residues. For the CDR3, the DNA is TGCGCCAGCGAACCGGGGGCGACTAGGAATGAGCAGTTCTTC. Encoded protein: CASEPGATRNEQFF.

The rearrangement uses TRBV7-2 and TRBJ2-5; 8 bases fit TRBD2. CDR3 length: 14 amino acids. Germline-derived CDR1 and CDR2 are SGHTA and FQGNSA. V lost 4 bases to trimming and J lost 5 bases; unmatched junction nucleotides: 6. The chain's CDR3 is CASSSGLAWETQYF. The CDR3 DNA reads TGTGCCAGCAGCTCAGGACTAGCTTGGGAGACCCAGTACTTC.

This clonotype was counted only a few times. This chain joins TRBV6-2 or TRBV6-3 and TRBJ2-6, with D possibly matching TRBD2 (6 bases). V was shortened by 8 bases and J by 2 bases, with 13 bases between the two germline ends. This CDR3 is 15 amino acids long. Germline CDR1 reads MNHEY; CDR2 reads SVGEGT. The CDR3 DNA reads as TGTGCCAGCCGCCCCGGGGGAACTGGGGCCAACGTCCTGACTTTC. Translated, it gives CASRPGGTGANVLTF.

The V gene is TRBV5-1, the J gene TRBJ2-7, with TRBD1 matching over 9 bases. J lost 3 bases, V lost 0 bases, and 4 bases had no gene match. Per germline, CDR1 SGHRS and CDR2 YFSETQ. The CDR3 sequence is 15 residues long. The CDR3 sequence: CASSLGDRVGYEQYF. The CDR3, as DNA: TGCGCCAGCAGCTTGGGGGACAGGGTCGGCTACGAGCAGTACTTC.

This clonotype occurred a few times. The rearrangement uses TRBV2 and TRBJ2-1, with D possibly being TRBD2 (6 bases). The ends were cut back, 6 bases at V and 0 bases at J, with 12 bases in the middle. Germline CDR1 reads SNHLY; CDR2 reads FYNNEI. The CDR3 runs to 15 residues. The CDR3 here is CASSRDSSSYNEQFF. Written as DNA, the CDR3 is TGTGCCAGCAGCCGGGACTCTAGCTCCTACAATGAGCAGTTCTTC. The full variable domain, with the rest looked up from reference TRBV2 and TRBJ2-1, is EPEVTQTPSHQVTQMGQEVILRCVPISNHLYFYWYRQILGQKVEFLVSFYNNEISEKSEIFDDQFSVERPDGSNFTLKIRSTKLEDSAMYFCASSRDSSSYNEQFFGPGTRLTVL.

The chain employs TRBV7-3 and TRBJ1-1; no reliable D call. Trimming cost V 1 base and J 7 bases, with 10 bases left between them. Germline V gene data show CDR1 as SGHTA and CDR2 as FQGTGA. The CDR3 runs to 13 residues. CDR3 sequence reads: CASSLRAEGEAFF. The DNA for the CDR3 is TGTGCCAGCAGCTTAAGGGCAGAAGGTGAAGCTTTCTTT.

This clonotype has just a few counts. The chain couples TRBV3-1 to TRBJ2-1; 10 bases align to TRBD2. The length of the CDR3 is 14 residues. J gave up 10 bases and V 5 bases, and 8 bases lay outside the gene matches. CDR1 is LGHDT, CDR2 YNNKEL, per germline (reference sequence). CDR3 sequence: CASSYSGRSSEQFF. In nucleotides, the CDR3 is TGTGCCAGCAGCTATAGCGGGAGGTCTTCAGAGCAGTTCTTC.

This clonotype was detected a few times. V is TRBV15 and J is TRBJ1-5, with a weak D call TRBD1 (5 bases). The CDR3 extends over 12 amino acids. V was trimmed by 5 bases and J by 3 bases, leaving 5 bases between them. Germline lookup yields CDR1 LNHNV and CDR2 YYDKDF (reference sequence). The DNA of the CDR3 is TGTGCCACCAGCGGGGCCAATCAGCCCCAGCATTTT. Translation: CATSGANQPQHF.

This clonotype came up a few times. V and J are TRBV2 and TRBJ1-2; possible D gene TRBD1, 5 bases. V lost 6 bases to trimming and J lost 1 base, with 12 bases between them. Looked up from germline, CDR1 is SNHLY and CDR2 is FYNNEI. This CDR3 region has 14 residues. CDR3 coding DNA: TGTGCCAGCAGCCAACCGACAGATAACTATGGCTACACCTTC. Residues: CASSQPTDNYGYTF.

This clonotype has a handful of counts. The gene calls are TRBV29-1 and TRBJ2-3, with D maybe TRBD1 (5 bases). The V gene lost 3 bases and the J gene lost 0 bases, with 10 bases spanning the gap. The CDR3 has 14 residues. The germline CDR1 and CDR2 sequences are SQVTM and ANQGSEA. CDR3 amino acids: CSVEGRVSTDTQYF. CDR3 nucleotide sequence: TGCAGCGTTGAGGGCAGGGTTAGCACAGATACGCAGTATTTT.

At least ten counts were recorded for this clonotype. V usage is TRBV29-1 and J usage is TRBJ2-1; D not resolved. The CDR3 loop spans 13 amino acids. Per the germline V gene, CDR1 is SQVTM and CDR2 is ANQGSEA. Trimming removed 1 base from V and 10 bases from J, with 14 bases in between. The CDR3, as DNA: TGCAGCGTTGAAGGGTCGGCTAAGGGAGAGCAGTTCTTC. This gives the protein CSVEGSAKGEQFF.

V is TRBV10-3 and J is TRBJ2-3; D is undetermined. CDR3 length: 14 residues. Between the trimmed V and J ends, which lost 2 bases and 4 bases, there was a span of 10 bases. The germline V gene encodes CDR1 ENHRY and CDR2 SYGVKD. The CDR3 sequence is CAISEVQSSDTQYF. The CDR3 region has the DNA TGTGCCATCAGTGAGGTACAGTCATCAGATACGCAGTATTTT.

This sequence joins TRBV29-1 and TRBJ1-1, with D possibly matching TRBD1 (5 bases). Germline CDR1 SQVTM, CDR2 ANQGSEA. CDR3 length equals 13 residues. The ends were cut back, 6 bases at V and 1 base at J, with 12 bases in the middle. CDR3 protein: CSVLDTTNTEAFF. CDR3 bases: TGCAGCGTACTGGACACTACGAACACTGAAGCTTTCTTT.